The 20 T cell receptor beta chains given below trace back to one sample, sequenced in a study of a mutant IDH1 vaccine in newly diagnosed glioma. Repertoires were generated with immunoSEQ multiplex PCR, while TCRdb's copy carries only in-frame clones and drops some. Of over 75,000 clones in the sample, about four fifths are singletons; the top ten hold roughly 6.9%. The time point: baseline, week 1 (first vaccination visit). Treatment indicated: pre-vaccination baseline after standard-of-care therapy. Specimen: PBMCs, collected from a glioma patient treated with radiotherapy, temozolomide or both. The receptors were sampled from a man aged 35 to 55 with glioma.

The genes are TRBV6-5 and TRBJ1-5, with 7 bases aligning to TRBD1. V lost 2 bases, J lost 3 bases, and 4 bases stayed unmatched. This CDR3 contains 15 residues. Germline values: CDR1 MNHEY, CDR2 SVGAGI. The CDR3 sequence: CASSYADRSNQPQHF. As DNA, the CDR3 is TGTGCCAGCAGTTACGCGGACAGGTCCAATCAGCCCCAGCATTTT.

This sequence joins TRBV7-2 and TRBJ1-4, with D unclear. With 1 base removed from V and 2 bases from J, the gap between germline ends came to 20 bases. Germline CDR1 SGHTA, CDR2 FQGNSA. The CDR3 runs to 19 residues. This CDR3 is CASSLVSYRPGRTNEKLFF. The CDR3 DNA follows: TGTGCCAGCAGCTTAGTTAGTTATCGGCCGGGAAGGACTAATGAAAAACTGTTTTTT.

Only one count was recorded for this clone. The J gene is TRBJ2-5, the V gene TRBV9, with D uncertain. Germline V lookup: CDR1 SGDLS, CDR2 YYNGEE. Deletions cut 4 bases from V and 3 bases from J, with 10 bases between. The length of the CDR3 is 13 residues. The CDR3 spells CASSQGHEETQYF. CDR3 nucleotides: TGTGCCAGCAGCCAAGGGCACGAAGAGACCCAGTACTTC. The full variable domain, rest sourced from reference TRBV9 and TRBJ2-5, is DSGVTQTPKHLITATGQRVTLRCSPRSGDLSVYWYQQSLDQGLQFLIQYYNGEERAKGNILERFSAQQFPDLHSELNLSSLELGDSALYFCASSQGHEETQYFGPGTRLLVL.

This rearrangement joins TRBV28 to TRBJ2-7, with 10 bases lining up with TRBD1. V lost 6 bases and J lost 2; bases outside the gene matches: 7. The CDR3 spans 15 residues. Germline CDR1 is MDHEN and CDR2 is SYDVKM. The CDR3 protein is CASSWDRGHTYEQYF. DNA of the CDR3: TGTGCCAGCAGCTGGGACAGGGGCCATACCTACGAGCAGTACTTC.

For the CDR3, the DNA is TGTGCCAGCAGCTTAGACGGGCCTCAAAAGGGCACTGAAGCTTTCTTT. Translation gives CASSLDGPQKGTEAFF. This rearrangement joins TRBV11-2 to TRBJ1-1, with no clear D. The germline V and J ends were trimmed by 0 bases and 4 bases, with 15 bases remaining between them. CDR3 length: 16 amino acids. The germline V gene encodes CDR1 SGHAT and CDR2 FQNNGV.

The rearrangement joins TRBV18 to TRBJ1-5; D possibly corresponds to TRBD1 (6 bases). V lost 1 base and J lost 1, with 8 bases in between. Germline CDR1 and CDR2: KGHSH and LQKENI. The CDR3 sequence is 15 residues long. CDR3 region: CASSPQQGSNQPQHF. The CDR3 coding sequence is TGTGCCAGCTCACCACAACAGGGAAGCAATCAGCCCCAGCATTTT.

The genes are TRBV19 and TRBJ1-5; no clear D gene. The CDR3 extends over 14 amino acids. Germline loops: CDR1 LNHDA, CDR2 SQIVND (reference sequence). The V gene lost 8 bases and the J gene lost 2 bases, with 13 bases spanning the gap. Here the CDR3 DNA reads TGTGCCAGTCGGTATCAGGCAGGCAATCAGCCCCAGCATTTT. Its translation: CASRYQAGNQPQHF. Full variable domain (missing parts from reference TRBV19 and TRBJ1-5): DGGITQSPKYLFRKEGQNVTLSCEQNLNHDAMYWYRQDPGQGLRLIYYSQIVNDFQKGDIAEGYSVSREKKESFPLTVTSAQKNPTAFYLCASRYQAGNQPQHFGDGTRLSIL.

In nucleotides, the CDR3 is TGCGCCAGCAGCCAAGGGGGACGCACTGAAGCTTTCTTT. Its translation is CASSQGGRTEAFF. This chain connects TRBV4-1 to TRBJ1-1; D may be TRBD1 (5 bases). Germline CDR1 is MGHRA and CDR2 is YSYEKL. Deletions cut 1 base from V and 4 bases from J, with 7 bases between. The CDR3 runs 13 residues.

This chain joins TRBV18 and TRBJ2-5; D ambiguous. CDR3 length: 14 amino acids. In germline, CDR1 is KGHSH, CDR2 LQKENI. V lost 0 bases and J lost 5, with 10 bases in between. The CDR3 coding sequence is TGTGCCAGCTCACCACCGACACTTTGGGAGACCCAGTACTTC. Its protein is CASSPPTLWETQYF.

CDR3 loop: CASSLSGTGWYNEQFF. CDR3 bases: TGTGCCAGCAGCTTATCCGGGACAGGGTGGTACAATGAGCAGTTCTTC. V and J are TRBV7-9 and TRBJ2-1; the match to TRBD1 covers 9 bases. There are 16 residues in the CDR3. Per germline, CDR1 SEHNR and CDR2 FQNEAQ (reference sequence). V lost 2 bases, J lost 4 bases, and 6 bases stayed unmatched.

The table lists this clone with a few counts. This chain links TRBV29-1 with TRBJ1-1; the D is unclear. This CDR3 has 13 amino acids. CDR1 and CDR2 from the germline V gene are SQVTM and ANQGSEA. V lost 4 bases and J lost 3, with 12 bases in between. The CDR3 sequence: CSVVAPVDTEAFF. In nucleotides, the CDR3 is TGCAGCGTTGTTGCCCCCGTTGACACTGAAGCTTTCTTT.

In this sample, this clone turned up a few times. This chain uses TRBV25-1 with TRBJ2-1; tentative D call: TRBD1 (5 bases). The length of the CDR3 is 12 residues. With 6 bases removed from V and 7 bases from J, the gap between germline ends came to 10 bases. Germline V CDR1 and CDR2: MGHDK, SYGVNS. CDR3 sequence: CASSRVGNEQFF. The CDR3 nucleotides are TGTGCCAGCAGCAGGGTGGGAAATGAGCAGTTCTTC.

In its sample, this clone was seen once. The chain joins TRBV5-6 to TRBJ2-2; maybe TRBD2 (7 bases). The germline V gene encodes CDR1 SGHDT and CDR2 YYEEEE. Between the trimmed V and J ends, which lost 5 bases and 4 bases, there was a span of 18 bases. The CDR3 covers 16 residues. The CDR3 loop is CASRFGRGTTTGELFF. The CDR3 DNA reads TGTGCCAGCAGGTTTGGGCGGGGGACAACCACCGGGGAGCTGTTTTTT.

The CDR3 DNA reads as TGTGCCAGCAGCTTATATACAAGATACTACGAGCAGTACTTC. Translated, it gives CASSLYTRYYEQYF. V and J are TRBV7-2 and TRBJ2-7; D gene ambiguous. Germline-derived CDR1 and CDR2 are SGHTA and FQGNSA. CDR3 length: 14 amino acids. V lost 2 bases, J lost 3 bases, and 11 bases lay in between.

The rearrangement uses TRBV5-1 and TRBJ1-6, with D tentatively TRBD1 (6 bases). V gave up 2 bases and J gave up 8 bases, with 11 bases separating them. Germline CDR1 is SGHRS and CDR2 is YFSETQ. This CDR3 is built from 14 residues. Here the CDR3 DNA reads TGCGCCAGCAGCTTCCAGGGGAGGGATTCACCCCTCCACTTT. Amino acid sequence: CASSFQGRDSPLHF.

This chain connects TRBV29-1 to TRBJ2-7; TRBD1 matches 9 bases. V dropped 3 bases and J dropped 2; count of bases not matched to a gene: 5. CDR3 length: 14 amino acids. In germline, CDR1 is SQVTM, CDR2 ANQGSEA. This CDR3 reads CSVEWTGDPYEQYF. The DNA of the CDR3 is TGCAGCGTTGAGTGGACAGGGGACCCCTACGAGCAGTACTTC.

The rearrangement joins TRBV7-9 to TRBJ1-6; TRBD1 matches 9 bases. Germline V gene sequence: CDR1 SEHNR, CDR2 FQNEAQ (reference sequence). The CDR3 sequence is 15 residues long. The V gene end was trimmed by 5 bases and the J gene end by 9 bases; junction bases not matched to a gene: 8. CDR3 loop: CASSGGTGQSSPLHF. In DNA, the CDR3 is TGTGCCAGCAGCGGCGGGACAGGGCAGAGTTCACCCCTCCACTTT. Using reference TRBV7-9 and TRBJ1-6 for the parts outside the CDR3, the full variable domain is DTGVSQNPRHKITKRGQNVTFRCDPISEHNRLYWYRQTLGQGPEFLTYFQNEAQLEKSRLLSDRFSAERPKGSFSTLEIQRTEQGDSAMYLCASSGGTGQSSPLHFGNGTRLTVT.

CDR3 sequence (DNA): TGTGCCAGCAGCCAAGCGGCGGGGGGGCCACGAGAGACCCAGTACTTC. Protein product: CASSQAAGGPRETQYF. The rearrangement joins TRBV4-2 to TRBJ2-5; 9 bases are a match to TRBD2. Germline loops: CDR1 LGHNA, CDR2 YNFKEQ. J gave up 4 bases and V 1 base, and 7 bases lay outside the gene matches. The CDR3 length is 16 residues.

V gene TRBV7-2 combines with J gene TRBJ1-2; D gene ambiguous. The V end was cut by 1 base, the J end by 10 bases, with 7 bases between. The CDR3 is 11 amino acids. From germline, CDR1 is SGHTA and CDR2 FQGNSA. The CDR3: CASSLGPFYTF. CDR3 bases: TGTGCCAGCAGCTTAGGCCCGTTCTACACCTTC. Full variable domain (remainder filled in from reference TRBV7-2 and TRBJ1-2): GAGVSQSPSNKVTEKGKDVELRCDPISGHTALYWYRQSLGQGLEFLIYFQGNSAPDKSGLPSDRFSAERTGGSVSTLTIQRTQQEDSAVYLCASSLGPFYTFGSGTRLTVV.

The chain joins TRBV5-5 to TRBJ1-1, with D possibly being TRBD1 (6 bases). Trimming stripped 7 bases from V and 0 bases from J, with 13 bases between. The CDR3 covers 14 residues. Germline values: CDR1 SGHKS, CDR2 YYEKEE (reference sequence). CDR3: CASLTRGVNTEAFF. CDR3 coding DNA: TGTGCCAGCCTTACCAGGGGAGTGAACACTGAAGCTTTCTTT.